Listed below are T cell receptor beta chains from one sample, sequenced in a study of T cell clonotyping in hematopoietic cell transplantation. Some clones are missing from TCRdb's copy, which holds only in-frame ones; the method was immunoSEQ multiplex PCR. The repertoire has some 9,400 clones, roughly 79% of them found once; the top ten carry less than 20%. The specimen comprised PBMCs, sampled 180 days after allogeneic stem cell transplant. Receptors were obtained from a male patient aged 40-50 years who had an allogeneic stem cell transplant from a related donor, so the T cells may come from the graft donor. Some clones in this sample may be carry-over from other donors' samples. Both conserved end residues are trimmed from each CDR3.

j_gene | v_gene | CDR3aa
TRBJ2-5 | TRBV11-1 | ASSLMTNPQETQY
TRBJ1-1 | TRBV5-1 | ASSLDNTAF
TRBJ1-1 | TRBV18 | ASSPGQNTEAF
TRBJ2-1 | TRBV6-5 | ASSLVAGGRYNEQF
TRBJ1-5 | TRBV7-2 | ASSLVAGASNQPQH
TRBJ1-2 | TRBV28 | ASSFYNAGPWGGYT
TRBJ1-1 | TRBV23-1 | ASRPGPTDEAF
TRBJ2-1 | TRBV5-4 | ASSLDIGRGEQF
TRBJ1-2 | TRBV6-1 | ATRQGAWYGYT
TRBJ2-5 | TRBV6-5 | ASSYGSRGGETQY
TRBJ1-2 | TRBV5-1 | ASRRGHPIGHGYT
TRBJ2-3 | TRBV6-1 | AAAPLAHRTDTQY
TRBJ1-1 | TRBV6-6 | ASTAEVRAEAF
TRBJ2-5 | TRBV28 | ASSLINTDSGTQY
TRBJ1-6 | TRBV5-1 | ASSLDRTDSPLH
TRBJ2-7 | TRBV7-6 | ASSSNSDFTYEQY
TRBJ1-1 | TRBV29-1 | SVEGGQGMMNTEAF
TRBJ1-4 | TRBV29-1 | SVEEGGHEKLF
TRBJ1-1 | TRBV7-3 | ASSLSGLNTEAF
TRBJ2-7 | TRBV19 | ASSPVDGRPYEQY
TRBJ2-2 | TRBV4-3 | ASSQGPGLIANTGELF
TRBJ2-1 | TRBV7-2 | ASNLGGVAYNEQF
TRBJ2-7 | TRBV5-4 | ASSLEIAGFSYEQY
TRBJ1-4 | TRBV6-6 | ASITGGGNEKLF
TRBJ1-5 | TRBV30 | AWRARVSFRSDDQPQH
TRBJ1-1 | TRBV7-6 | ASSLSSQGRSEAF